Below are 18 T cell receptor beta chains sequenced from a single sample in a study of cytomegalovirus exposure and HLA in healthy donors. PCR amplification relied on 60 Vbeta primers (plus 13 Jbeta primers). Clones were sequenced by immunoSEQ multiplex PCR, and TCRdb holds only the in-frame ones, with some missing. This sample has about 84,000 clones, with roughly 63% found just once. The sequenced sample was PBMCs. These receptors all stem from a woman in her forties in good health and CMV-seropositive.

Here the CDR3 DNA reads TGTGCCAGCAGTCCTTCTAGCGGGACCTACAATGAGCAGTTCTTC. Translated, it gives CASSPSSGTYNEQFF. The chain combines TRBV6-5 with TRBJ2-1; 9 nucleotides agree with TRBD2. This CDR3 is built from 15 residues. Germline CDR1 MNHEY, CDR2 SVGAGI. Trimming took 5 bases from V and 2 from J; bases not matched to a gene: 4.

The chain joins TRBV2 to TRBJ1-5; D unresolved. Trimming left V 1 base short and J 0 bases short, with 7 bases between. The CDR3 has 15 amino acids. Germline loops: CDR1 SNHLY, CDR2 FYNNEI. CDR3 coding DNA: TGTGCCAGCAGTGAAGGGGAGAATAGCAATCAGCCCCAGCATTTT. As protein: CASSEGENSNQPQHF.

This chain connects TRBV6-5 to TRBJ1-2; 10 nucleotides match TRBD1. The CDR3 totals 14 residues. Germline V gene lookup returns CDR1 MNHEY and CDR2 SVGAGI. V lost 6 bases to trimming and J lost 2 bases; unmatched junction nucleotides: 3. This chain's CDR3 is CASRGQGSNYGYTF. Here the CDR3 DNA reads TGTGCCAGCAGGGGACAGGGGTCAAACTATGGCTACACCTTC.

V is TRBV11-2 and J is TRBJ2-1; D is possibly TRBD2 (5 bases). Per germline, CDR1 SGHAT and CDR2 FQNNGV. This CDR3 contains 16 residues. V was shortened by 2 bases and J by 0 bases, with 11 bases between the two germline ends. The CDR3 DNA reads as TGTGCCAGCAGCTTATGGCGGGCCAGCTCCTACAATGAGCAGTTCTTC. It is translated as CASSLWRASSYNEQFF.

This clone was counted only a few times. This chain links TRBV7-2 with TRBJ2-5, with 7 bases identical to TRBD1. Trimming took 7 bases from V and 1 from J; bases not matched to a gene: 9. The CDR3 runs 15 residues. CDR1 SGHTA and CDR2 FQGNSA come from the germline V gene. The CDR3 coding sequence is TGTGCCAGCACCTTCCAAGGGGGCAGCCAAGAGACCCAGTACTTC. This encodes CASTFQGGSQETQYF.

The J gene is TRBJ2-7, the V gene TRBV30, with D perhaps TRBD1 (6 bases). This CDR3 is built from 14 residues. Trimming removed 5 bases from V and 1 base from J, with 15 bases in between. Germline values: CDR1 GTSNPN, CDR2 SVGIG (reference sequence). CDR3 nucleotides: TGTGCCTGGGGAGCTGGACAGATTTCCTACGAGCAGTACTTC. Amino acid sequence: CAWGAGQISYEQYF.

The chain is built from TRBV29-1 and TRBJ1-1, with 8 positions matching TRBD1. The CDR3 consists of 13 residues. CDR1 is SQVTM and CDR2 is ANQGSEA in the germline V gene. The J segment lost 1 base and the V segment lost 5 bases, leaving 3 bases of the junction unmatched. The CDR3 loop is CSVTGTGNTEAFF. As DNA, the CDR3 is TGCAGCGTTACCGGGACAGGGAACACTGAAGCTTTCTTT.

The chain employs TRBV10-1 and TRBJ1-1, with D hard to call. V was clipped by 1 base and J by 1 base, with 10 bases between them. The CDR3 totals 15 residues. Germline-derived CDR1 and CDR2 are WNHNN and SYGVQD (reference sequence). The CDR3 spells CASSEYPDANTEAFF. The CDR3 region has the DNA TGCGCCAGCAGTGAGTACCCAGATGCGAACACTGAAGCTTTCTTT.

This clone was seen a handful of times. The V call is TRBV18, the J call TRBJ2-1; possibly TRBD2 for D (6 bases). The CDR3 has 13 amino acids. CDR1 and CDR2 from the germline V gene are KGHSH and LQKENI. Trimming stripped 6 bases from V and 10 bases from J, with 16 bases between. This CDR3 is CASSRTNGDEQFF. The CDR3 bases are TGTGCCAGCTCGCGGACTAACGGAGACGAGCAGTTCTTC.

V usage is TRBV7-2 and J usage is TRBJ2-7; D ambiguous. The length of the CDR3 is 11 residues. The germline CDR1 and CDR2 sequences are SGHTA and FQGNSA. Trimming took 5 bases from V and 2 from J, leaving 4 bases between them. CDR3 nucleotides: TGTGCCAGCAGCGCGGCCTACGAGCAGTACTTC. Its translation: CASSAAYEQYF.

V and J are TRBV7-2 and TRBJ1-2; TRBD1 aligns across 8 bases. J lost 2 bases, V lost 6 bases, and 11 bases had no gene match. The CDR3 is made up of 16 amino acids. Germline V gives CDR1 SGHTA, CDR2 FQGNSA. CDR3 loop: CASSPGVRTGNYGYTF. DNA of the CDR3: TGTGCCAGCAGTCCGGGGGTCCGGACAGGGAACTATGGCTACACCTTC.

The rearrangement links TRBV6-1 to TRBJ1-5; D remains ambiguous. CDR1 MNHNS and CDR2 SASEGT come from the germline V gene. Trimming left V 8 bases short and J 0 bases short, with 14 bases between. CDR3 length equals 15 residues. CDR3 sequence (DNA): TGTGCCAGCCGGAGCGTAATTTATAGCAATCAGCCCCAGCATTTT. It yields the protein CASRSVIYSNQPQHF.

The chain employs TRBV2 and TRBJ2-2; 8 bases are shared with TRBD1. After removal of 3 bases from V and 4 bases from J, the junction contained 4 bases not matched to a gene. This CDR3 has 15 amino acids. Germline V gene lookup returns CDR1 SNHLY and CDR2 FYNNEI. The CDR3 spells CASSDRGRGTGELFF. In nucleotides, the CDR3 is TGTGCCAGCAGTGACAGGGGGCGCGGCACCGGGGAGCTGTTTTTT.

The rearrangement uses TRBV6-5 and TRBJ2-7; 10 nucleotides agree with TRBD1. The CDR3 has 14 amino acids. Germline lookup yields CDR1 MNHEY and CDR2 SVGAGI. V lost 6 bases and J lost 3; bases outside the gene matches: 5. The DNA for the CDR3 is TGTGCCAGCAGCCCGGGACAGGGGAACTACGAGCAGTACTTC. Amino acids: CASSPGQGNYEQYF.

This clone has a single count. The chain employs TRBV30 and TRBJ1-2; no clear D. This CDR3 is 11 amino acids long. Trimming stripped 1 base from V and 5 bases from J, with 5 bases between. Germline V gene data show CDR1 as GTSNPN and CDR2 as SVGIG (reference sequence). The CDR3 is CAWSGGYGYTF. The CDR3 coding sequence is TGTGCCTGGAGTGGAGGATATGGCTACACCTTC.

The chain combines TRBV18 with TRBJ1-5, with TRBD1 matching over 9 bases. J gave up 3 bases and V 6 bases, and 9 bases lay outside the gene matches. CDR3 size: 16 residues. The V gene's germline CDR1 is KGHSH and CDR2 LQKENI. The CDR3 nucleotides are TGTGCCAGCTCCCCAGGACAGGGGCCTAACAATCAGCCCCAGCATTTT. It yields the protein CASSPGQGPNNQPQHF.

The CDR3 protein is CSVLRGDTGELFF. CDR3 DNA sequence: TGCAGCGTTCTTCGGGGAGACACCGGGGAGCTGTTTTTT. The gene calls are TRBV29-1 and TRBJ2-2; possibly TRBD2 for D (5 bases). CDR3 length equals 13 residues. With 5 bases removed from V and 3 bases from J, the gap between germline ends came to 10 bases. Germline V gene lookup returns CDR1 SQVTM and CDR2 ANQGSEA.

This clone was observed a single time. The genes are TRBV20-1 and TRBJ2-7, with D hard to call. The CDR3 is 10 residues long. Trimming removed 4 bases from V and 3 bases from J, with 4 bases in between. Germline CDR1 and CDR2: DFQATT and SNEGSKA (reference sequence). The CDR3 spells CSAIHYEQYF. Written as DNA, the CDR3 is TGCAGTGCTATCCACTACGAGCAGTACTTC.